The entry that follows covers one TCR beta chain sequence. Its specificity is unknown. These data come from a study of CD8 T cells in ankylosing spondylitis. The CDR3 is made up of 15 amino acids. MiXCR, applied by TCRdb to the 5' RACE reads, yields one record per CDR3 protein. The sample shows 200,000 or so distinct CDR3 sequences, over 10% of them seen only once. Points from the study as a whole: Significantly higher representation of disease-linked clones was reported for matched ankylosing spondylitis synovial fluid. Several of the motif variants were reported before in synovial fluid and blood from reactive arthritis. In peripheral blood, disease-linked CD8+ clones occurred at relatively low frequencies. One TCR beta motif, made up of seven to nine highly homologous variants, appeared characteristic of ankylosing spondylitis blood.

What was sequenced was blood, either unsorted or a sorted T cell fraction (not recorded which). The receptor was isolated from a female donor with ankylosing spondylitis or in good health (not recorded which). The chain employs TRBV21-1 and TRBJ1-1; the D call of TRBD1 is as the table states it, not checked on the DNA. TRBV21-1 has pseudogene status. The CDR3: CASSTRTEPNTEAFF. Written as DNA, the CDR3 is TGTGCCAGCAGCACGAGGACAGAGCCGAACACTGAAGCTTTCTTT.